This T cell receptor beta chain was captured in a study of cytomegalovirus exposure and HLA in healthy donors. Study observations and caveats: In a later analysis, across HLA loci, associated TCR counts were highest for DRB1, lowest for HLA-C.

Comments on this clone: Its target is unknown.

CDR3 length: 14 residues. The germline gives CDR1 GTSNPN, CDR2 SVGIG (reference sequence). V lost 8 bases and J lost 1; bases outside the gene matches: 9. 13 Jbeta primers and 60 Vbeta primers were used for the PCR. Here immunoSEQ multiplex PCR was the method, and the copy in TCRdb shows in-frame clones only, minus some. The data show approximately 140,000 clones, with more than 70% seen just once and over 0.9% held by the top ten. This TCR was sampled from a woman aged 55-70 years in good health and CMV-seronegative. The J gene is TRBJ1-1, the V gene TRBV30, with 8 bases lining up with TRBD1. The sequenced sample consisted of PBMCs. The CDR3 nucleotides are TGTGCCGGAAAGACAGGGGCAAGGAACACTGAAGCTTTCTTT. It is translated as CAGKTGARNTEAFF.